One and the same sample provided the 24 T cell receptor beta chains below, sequenced in a study of T-cell reconstitution after alpha-beta-depleted transplantation in children. Molecular barcoding with unique molecular identifiers was used for the TCRbeta library. Each CDR3 protein is one row after TCRdb ran MiXCR on the PCR reads. The sample has hundreds of thousands of distinct CDR3 sequences, about 31% seen once. Specimen: PBMCs from the stem cell graft donor, collected from the stem cell graft. The source is a human donor who donated a stem cell graft to a child with aplastic anemia.

A few counts support this clonotype. The DNA for the CDR3 is TGTGCCAGCAGCGGATCCGGGACTACCTACGCCGCGGGCACCGGGGAGCTGTTTTTT. This translates into CASSGSGTTYAAGTGELFF. This chain connects TRBV9 to TRBJ2-2; the match to TRBD2 covers 7 bases. This CDR3 contains 19 residues. V gave up 3 bases and J gave up 4 bases; unmatched junction bases: 18. CDR1 and CDR2 (germline): SGDLS, YYNGEE.

This chain connects TRBV28 to TRBJ2-5; D may correspond to TRBD1 or TRBD2 (5 bases each). From germline, CDR1 is MDHEN and CDR2 SYDVKM. The CDR3 contains 15 residues. The germline V and J ends were trimmed by 1 base and 5 bases, with 14 bases remaining between them. In DNA form, the CDR3 reads TGTGCCAGCAGTTTATTTGTTGTAGGGGAGGAGACCCAGTACTTC. Its translation is CASSLFVVGEETQYF.

The chain is built from TRBV28 and TRBJ2-2, with 7 bases aligning to TRBD1. Germline V lookup: CDR1 MDHEN, CDR2 SYDVKM. J lost 6 bases, V lost 4 bases, and 14 bases had no gene match. The CDR3 length is 17 residues. CDR3 bases: TGTGCCAGCAGTTCGAACAGGGGCTTATTTGTAGCCGGGGAGCTGTTTTTT. This encodes CASSSNRGLFVAGELFF.

J is TRBJ1-2 and V is TRBV28; 8 positions match TRBD1. The length of the CDR3 is 14 residues. V shed 11 bases, J shed 4 bases, and the junction held 12 bases outside the gene matches. Per germline, CDR1 MDHEN and CDR2 SYDVKM. CDR3 sequence: CAAQDTGGSYGYTF. The DNA of the CDR3 is TGTGCCGCACAAGACACAGGGGGTAGCTATGGCTACACCTTC.

This clonotype occurred a few times. The V call is TRBV10-3, the J call TRBJ2-7; D unclear. The length of the CDR3 is 12 residues. Germline V gives CDR1 ENHRY, CDR2 SYGVKD. Deletions cut 3 bases from V and 7 bases from J, with 10 bases between. The CDR3 loop is CAISDWVGEQYV. DNA of the CDR3: TGTGCCATCAGTGATTGGGTCGGGGAGCAGTACGTC.

The table lists this clonotype with a few counts. The CDR3 DNA reads TGTGCCAGCAGCTCTCGATCGTACCAAGAGACCCAGTACTTC. Translated: CASSSRSYQETQYF. The chain carries TRBV13 and TRBJ2-5, with D unclear. Germline V lookup: CDR1 PRHDT, CDR2 FYEKMQ (reference sequence). V lost 4 bases and J 0 bases, leaving 9 bases between the germline ends. The CDR3 runs to 14 residues.

The chain carries TRBV7-3 and TRBJ2-1; TRBD2 matches 7 bases. This CDR3 comprises 15 residues. The germline V gene has CDR1 SGHTA and CDR2 FQGTGA. V shed 2 bases and J 5 bases; nucleotides not matched to a gene: 6. CDR3 in DNA: TGTGCCAGCAGCTTAGCTAGCGGCTGGGACAATGAGCAGTTCTTC. Its translation is CASSLASGWDNEQFF.

The chain recombines TRBV28 with TRBJ1-1; D is uncertain. V lost 7 bases to trimming and J lost 3 bases, with 15 bases between them. The CDR3 is made up of 14 amino acids. Germline lookup yields CDR1 MDHEN and CDR2 SYDVKM. The CDR3 coding sequence is TGTGCCAGCAAACAGTTATTCAGCGACACTGAAGCTTTCTTT. This codes for CASKQLFSDTEAFF.

This clonotype appeared a few times. The V and J genes are TRBV19 and TRBJ1-5, with 7 bases aligning to TRBD1. The trim removed 3 bases at V and 3 bases at J, leaving 5 bases unmatched. The CDR3 runs to 15 residues. The germline V gene encodes CDR1 LNHDA and CDR2 SQIVND (reference sequence). In DNA, the CDR3 is TGTGCCAGTAGTATCCGGACAGGCAACAATCAGCCCCAGCATTTT. It yields the protein CASSIRTGNNQPQHF.

The chain combines TRBV28 with TRBJ1-1; D perhaps matches TRBD1 (6 bases). Germline V gives CDR1 MDHEN, CDR2 SYDVKM. The CDR3 totals 18 residues. V was trimmed by 2 bases and J by 3 bases, leaving 22 bases between them. CDR3: CASSLQPLQGTEDTEAFF. DNA of the CDR3: TGTGCCAGCAGTTTACAGCCACTACAGGGAACGGAGGACACTGAAGCTTTCTTT.

Only a few counts were recorded for this clonotype. The chain combines TRBV5-5 with TRBJ2-3; D unresolved. V lost 0 bases and J 2 bases, leaving 10 bases between the germline ends. The CDR3 length is 15 residues. Per the germline V gene, CDR1 is SGHKS and CDR2 is YYEKEE (reference sequence). This chain's CDR3 is CASSLVSDSTDTQYF. The DNA of the CDR3 is TGTGCCAGCAGCTTGGTGTCAGACTCCACAGATACGCAGTATTTT.

Points on this clonotype: This may stem from a read error, because a much larger clone lies one nucleotide away. The chain joins TRBV18 to TRBJ2-5; TRBD1 matches at 8 bases. The junction had 7 bases not matched to a gene; V was cut back by 2 bases and J by 5 bases. Germline CDR1 is KGHSH and CDR2 is LQKENI. This CDR3 has 15 residues. The CDR3 nucleotides are TGTGCCAGCTCACCAAATCCAGGGGGCGTTGAGACCCAGTACTTC. Translation: CASSPNPGGVETQYF.

The chain employs TRBV15 and TRBJ1-1; D possibly corresponds to TRBD1 (5 bases). The CDR3 is 12 residues long. V was shortened by 8 bases and J by 3 bases, with 10 bases between the two germline ends. Germline V gives CDR1 LNHNV, CDR2 YYDKDF (reference sequence). The DNA for the CDR3 is TGTGCCACCGGGGGACCGGACACTGAAGCTTTCTTT. Translation gives CATGGPDTEAFF.

V and J are TRBV18 and TRBJ2-3, with 12 bases identical to TRBD2. The germline V gene has CDR1 KGHSH and CDR2 LQKENI. V shed 6 bases and J 2 bases; nucleotides not matched to a gene: 12. The length of the CDR3 is 18 residues. CDR3 in DNA: TGTGCCAGCTCTAACCGCGGTGGGACTAGCGGGCCCACAGATACGCAGTATTTT. This sequence encodes CASSNRGGTSGPTDTQYF.

Comment on this clonotype: Germline and junction disagree at one end, which may indicate a read error. The chain employs TRBV30 and TRBJ2-1; 7 bases are shared with TRBD2. The CDR3 has 12 residues. Germline V lookup: CDR1 GTSNPN, CDR2 SVGIG (reference sequence). The CDR3 bases are TGTGCCTGGACCGAGGGAGGGACGGTCTTAAGTTTC. It encodes CAWTEGGTVLSF. Variable domain in full (rest from reference TRBV30 and TRBJ2-1): SQTIHQWPATLVQPVGSPLSLECTVEGTSNPNLYWYRQAAGRGLQLLFYSVGIGQISSEVPQNLSASRPQDRQFILSSKKLLLSDSGFYLCAWTEGGTVLSFGPGTRLTVL.

The chain carries TRBV4-3 and TRBJ2-2; D is unresolved. Looked up from germline, CDR1 is LGHNA and CDR2 is YSLEER. V was pared by 3 bases and J by 3 bases, with 14 bases between. The CDR3 is 16 amino acids. CDR3 sequence (DNA): TGCGCCAGCAGCCAGGCTTTGCGGTTGGACACCGGGGAGCTGTTTTTT. Residues: CASSQALRLDTGELFF.

This sequence joins TRBV9 and TRBJ2-1; 11 bases fit TRBD2. The CDR3 extends over 14 amino acids. Germline V CDR1 and CDR2: SGDLS, YYNGEE. V dropped 3 bases and J dropped 6; count of bases not matched to a gene: 2. CDR3 coding DNA: TGTGCCAGCAGCGAAGGGACTAGCGGCAATGAGCAGTTCTTC. Its translation is CASSEGTSGNEQFF.

The CDR3 sequence is CASSLLRLAGGQETQYF. CDR3 in DNA: TGTGCCAGCAGTCTTCTTAGACTAGCGGGAGGTCAGGAGACCCAGTACTTC. The gene calls are TRBV28 and TRBJ2-5, with 13 positions matching TRBD2. Trimming removed 5 bases from V and 5 bases from J; junction bases left unmatched: 11. This CDR3 region has 17 residues. The germline V gene encodes CDR1 MDHEN and CDR2 SYDVKM. The entire variable domain, with the rest obtained from reference TRBV28 and TRBJ2-5, is as follows: DVKVTQSSRYLVKRTGEKVFLECVQDMDHENMFWYRQDPGLGLRLIYFSYDVKMKEKGDIPEGYSVSREKKERFSLILESASTNQTSMYLCASSLLRLAGGQETQYFGPGTRLLVL.

DNA for the CDR3: TGTGCCAGCAGTTATTTCTATGGCTACACCTTC. Translation: CASSYFYGYTF. The chain couples TRBV6-2 or TRBV6-3 to TRBJ1-2; D gene uncertain. Trimming pared 3 bases from V and 4 bases from J, leaving 3 bases between. Per germline, CDR1 MNHEY and CDR2 SVGEGT. This CDR3 contains 11 residues.

The rearrangement joins TRBV6-4 to TRBJ2-7, with D uncertain. Trimming pared 6 bases from V and 3 bases from J, leaving 12 bases between. CDR1 is MRHNA, CDR2 SNTAGT, per germline. This CDR3 contains 13 residues. The CDR3 reads CASRDGLYYEQYV. The CDR3 DNA is TGTGCCAGCAGAGACGGCTTATACTACGAGCAGTACGTC.

This clonotype was counted between two and nine times. This chain joins TRBV6-5 and TRBJ1-5; D is possibly TRBD1 (5 bases). V was clipped by 0 bases and J by 7 bases, with 13 bases between them. Germline CDR1 MNHEY, CDR2 SVGAGI. The CDR3 totals 15 residues. The CDR3: CASSYSGGARQPQHF. As DNA, the CDR3 is TGTGCCAGCAGTTACTCGGGCGGGGCCAGACAGCCCCAGCATTTT.

The rearrangement uses TRBV7-2 and TRBJ1-2; D perhaps matches TRBD1 (6 bases). The CDR3 runs to 16 residues. CDR1 SGHTA and CDR2 FQGNSA come from the germline V gene. The V end lost 1 base, the J end lost 2 bases, and 14 bases lay between the germline ends. The CDR3 DNA is TGTGCCAGCAGCTTAGTGGGGCAGGGGTTAAACTATGGCTACACCTTC. Translation: CASSLVGQGLNYGYTF.

This clonotype was found a few times. The rearrangement joins TRBV30 to TRBJ1-6; perhaps TRBD1 as D (5 bases). Germline CDR1 GTSNPN, CDR2 SVGIG (reference sequence). Trimming removed 2 bases at V and 14 bases at J, with 7 bases between. The CDR3 spans 10 residues. The CDR3 here is CAWSTGALHF. The DNA of the CDR3 is TGTGCCTGGAGTACAGGAGCCCTCCACTTT.

This clonotype was found a few times. J is TRBJ1-3 and V is TRBV29-1; the D gene is possibly TRBD1 (5 bases). There are 14 residues in the CDR3. Germline V gene lookup returns CDR1 SQVTM and CDR2 ANQGSEA. Trimming removed 4 bases from V and 2 bases from J, with 12 bases in between. CDR3 coding DNA: TGCAGCGTTGGGGGGGGAGACACTGGAAACACCATATATTTT. Amino acids: CSVGGGDTGNTIYF.